The T cell receptor (beta chain) described here comes from a study of patients and donors after allogeneic stem cell transplantation. CDR1 MNHEY and CDR2 SVGEGT come from the germline V gene. V shed 5 bases and J shed 0 bases, with 12 bases lying between them. The CDR3 extends over 15 amino acids. Each CDR3 protein is one row after TCRdb ran MiXCR on the RT-PCR reads. The sample shows roughly 960,000 distinct CDR3 sequences, around 17% of them seen only once. In this sample, this clonotype turned up many times. The chain carries TRBV6-2 or TRBV6-3 and TRBJ2-3; D is possibly TRBD2 (6 bases). The sequence was obtained from a human donor who was either an allogeneic HSCT recipient or a stem cell or donor lymphocyte infusion donor (not recorded which). It is not recorded whose cells these are; they may come from a transplant donor. The specimen sequenced was blood, either unsorted or a sorted T cell fraction (not recorded which). DNA for the CDR3: TGTGCCAGCAGTCACCCCGGGACTAGCACAGATACGCAGTATTTT. Its protein is CASSHPGTSTDTQYF.